This T cell receptor (beta chain) was retrieved from a study of blood T cell repertoires in COVID-19. Trimming pared 4 bases from V and 3 bases from J, leaving 11 bases between. The CDR3 has 13 residues. CDR1 is SGHKS, CDR2 YYEKEE, per germline (reference sequence). Method: immunoSEQ multiplex PCR; TCRdb's copy keeps in-frame clones and lacks some. Seen here are roughly 330,000 clones, about 87% observed once, and the top ten hold approximately 5.3%. Sequencing input: PBMCs or T cells enriched from blood (not recorded which). The source of this sequence is a woman aged 25 to 39 who had recovered from COVID-19. V is TRBV5-5 and J is TRBJ2-7; possible D gene TRBD2, 6 bases. CDR3 sequence: CASSGGTHYEQYF. Written as DNA, the CDR3 is TGTGCCAGCAGCGGCGGGACGCACTACGAGCAGTACTTC. Complete variable domain (other parts from reference TRBV5-5 and TRBJ2-7): DAGVTQSPTHLIKTRGQQVTLRCSPISGHKSVSWYQQVLGQGPQFIFQYYEKEERGRGNFPDRFSARQFPNYSSELNVNALLLGDSALYLCASSGGTHYEQYFGPGTRLTVT.